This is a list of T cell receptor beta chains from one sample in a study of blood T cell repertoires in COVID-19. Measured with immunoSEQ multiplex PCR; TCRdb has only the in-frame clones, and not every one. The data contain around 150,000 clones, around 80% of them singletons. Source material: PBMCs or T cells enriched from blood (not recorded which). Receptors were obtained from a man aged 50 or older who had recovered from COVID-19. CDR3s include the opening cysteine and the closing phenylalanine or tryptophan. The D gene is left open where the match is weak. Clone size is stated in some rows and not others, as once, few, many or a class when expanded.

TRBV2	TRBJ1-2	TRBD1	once	CASGRQGGGYTF	TGTGCCAGCGGACGACAGGGAGGCGGCTACACCTTC
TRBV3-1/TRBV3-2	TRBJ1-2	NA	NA	CASSQGVVRANYGYTF	TGTGCCAGCAGCCAAGGAGTGGTAAGAGCTAACTATGGCTACACCTTC
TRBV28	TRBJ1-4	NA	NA	CASRPGHINEKLFF	TGTGCCAGCAGGCCGGGACACATTAATGAAAAACTGTTTTTT
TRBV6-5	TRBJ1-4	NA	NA	CASRRAGGKNEKLFF	TGTGCCAGCAGGAGGGCTGGAGGGAAGAATGAAAAACTGTTTTTT
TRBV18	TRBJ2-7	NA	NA	CASSPIQGTPVSGEQYF	TGTGCCAGCTCACCCATTCAGGGGACGCCGGTTTCGGGCGAGCAGTACTTC
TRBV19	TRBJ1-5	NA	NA	CASSRVSSLGSQPQHF	TGTGCCAGTAGTAGAGTATCCTCCCTCGGGTCTCAGCCCCAGCATTTT
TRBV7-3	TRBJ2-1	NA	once	CASSLVAGSAYYNEQFF	TGTGCCAGCAGCTTAGTCGCAGGGTCTGCTTACTACAATGAGCAGTTCTTC
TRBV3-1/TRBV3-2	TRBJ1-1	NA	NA	CASSQDILSAFF	TGTGCCAGCAGCCAAGATATCTTATCGGCTTTCTTT
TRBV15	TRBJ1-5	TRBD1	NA	CATSSHDRGIGNQPQHF	TGTGCCACCAGCTCCCACGACAGGGGGATAGGCAATCAGCCCCAGCATTTT
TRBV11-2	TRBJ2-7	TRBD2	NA	CAGSATSGYEQYF	TGTGCCGGATCGGCGACTAGCGGCTACGAGCAGTACTTC
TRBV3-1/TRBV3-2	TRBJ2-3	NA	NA	CASSATSSTDTQYF	TGTGCCAGCAGCGCCACGAGTAGCACAGATACGCAGTATTTT
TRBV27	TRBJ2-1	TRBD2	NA	CASSNLAGGYNEQFF	TGTGCCAGCAGTAATCTAGCGGGAGGATACAATGAGCAGTTCTTC
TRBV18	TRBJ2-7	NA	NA	CASSPLSGIGEQYF	TGTGCCAGCTCACCACTGTCCGGGATCGGGGAGCAGTACTTC
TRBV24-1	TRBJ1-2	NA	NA	CATSDPGVGYGYTF	TGTGCCACCAGTGACCCCGGGGTTGGCTATGGCTACACCTTC
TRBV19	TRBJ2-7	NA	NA	CASSITPRREQYF	TGTGCCAGTAGTATAACGCCAAGGCGGGAGCAGTACTTC
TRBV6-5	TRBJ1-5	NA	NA	CASSYTSDQPQHF	TGTGCCAGCAGTTACACCTCGGATCAGCCCCAGCATTTT
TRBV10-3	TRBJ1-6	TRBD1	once	CAISGDSNNSPLHF	TGTGCCATCAGTGGGGACAGTAATAATTCACCCCTCCACTTT
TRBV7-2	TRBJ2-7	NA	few	CASSLVAGFTYEQYF	TGTGCCAGCAGCTTAGTGGCAGGATTTACCTACGAGCAGTACTTC
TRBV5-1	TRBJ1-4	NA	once	CASSLGSPATNEKLFF	TGCGCCAGCAGCCTAGGAAGCCCCGCAACTAATGAAAAACTGTTTTTT
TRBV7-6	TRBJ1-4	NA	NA	CASSLVAEKLFF	TGTGCCAGCAGCTTAGTGGCCGAAAAACTGTTTTTT
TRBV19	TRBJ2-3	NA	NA	CASSSQGIKLHTDTQYF	TGTGCCAGTAGTAGTCAGGGTATAAAGCTCCACACAGATACGCAGTATTTT
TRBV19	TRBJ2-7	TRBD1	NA	CASSISGQGSAYEQYF	TGTGCCAGTAGTATTTCTGGACAGGGAAGTGCGTACGAGCAGTACTTC
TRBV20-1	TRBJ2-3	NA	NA	CSAIRRGTQYF	TGCAGTGCTATTAGGAGGGGTACGCAGTATTTT
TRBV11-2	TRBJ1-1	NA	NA	CASSLGDKVNTEAFF	TGTGCCAGCAGCTTAGGGGACAAGGTGAACACTGAAGCTTTCTTT
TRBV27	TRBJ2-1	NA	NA	CASSRDWGANEQFF	TGTGCCAGCAGCCGAGACTGGGGAGCGAATGAGCAGTTCTTC
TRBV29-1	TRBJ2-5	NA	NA	CSVEDGAQPGETQYF	TGCAGCGTTGAAGATGGGGCCCAACCAGGGGAGACCCAGTACTTC
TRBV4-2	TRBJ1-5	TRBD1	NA	CASSQGQDQPQHF	TGTGCCAGCAGCCAGGGACAGGATCAGCCCCAGCATTTT
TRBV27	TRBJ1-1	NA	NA	CASSLSRGLFTEAFF	TGTGCCAGCAGTTTATCCCGGGGTTTATTTACGGAAGCTTTCTTT
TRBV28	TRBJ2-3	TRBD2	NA	CASSPGAIAGESTDTQYF	TGTGCCAGCAGCCCCGGCGCTATAGCGGGAGAAAGCACAGATACGCAGTATTTT
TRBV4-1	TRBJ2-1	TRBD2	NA	CASQLAGSYNEQFF	TGCGCCAGCCAACTAGCGGGATCCTACAATGAGCAGTTCTTC
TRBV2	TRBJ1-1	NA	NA	CASRPPVGSGKDTEAFF	TGTGCCAGCAGACCCCCCGTGGGGTCAGGGAAGGACACTGAAGCTTTCTTT
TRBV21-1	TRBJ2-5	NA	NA	CASSKAWQFVGRVMRETQYF	TGTGCCAGCAGCAAAGCGTGGCAGTTCGTTGGCAGGGTGATGAGGGAGACCCAGTACTTC
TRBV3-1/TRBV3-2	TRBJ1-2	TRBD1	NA	CASSQADRGYYGYTF	TGTGCCAGCAGCCAAGCCGACAGGGGGTATTATGGCTACACCTTC
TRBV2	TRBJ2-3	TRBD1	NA	CASSRDRATTDTQYF	TGTGCCAGCAGTCGGGACAGAGCTACCACAGATACGCAGTATTTT
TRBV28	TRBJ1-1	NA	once	CASSPISGKGTEAFF	TGTGCCAGCAGTCCCATTTCGGGGAAGGGAACTGAAGCTTTCTTT
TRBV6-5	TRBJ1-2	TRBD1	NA	CASRDTDREANGYTF	TGTGCCAGCAGGGACACCGACAGGGAAGCGAATGGCTACACCTTC
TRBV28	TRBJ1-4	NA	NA	CASSLSQGLGEKLFF	TGTGCCAGCAGTTTGTCGCAGGGTTTGGGAGAAAAACTGTTTTTT